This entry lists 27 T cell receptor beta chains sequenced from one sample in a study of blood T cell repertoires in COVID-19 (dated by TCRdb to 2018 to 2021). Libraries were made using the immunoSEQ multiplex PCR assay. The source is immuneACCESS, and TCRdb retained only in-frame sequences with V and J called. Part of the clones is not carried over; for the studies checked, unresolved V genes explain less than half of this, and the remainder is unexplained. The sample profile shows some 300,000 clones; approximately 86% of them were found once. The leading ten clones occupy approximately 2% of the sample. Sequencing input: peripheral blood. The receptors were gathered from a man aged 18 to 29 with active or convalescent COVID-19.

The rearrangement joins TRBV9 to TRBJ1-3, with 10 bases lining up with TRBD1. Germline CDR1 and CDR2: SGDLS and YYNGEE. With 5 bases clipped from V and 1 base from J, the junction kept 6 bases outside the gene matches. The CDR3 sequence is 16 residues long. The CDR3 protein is CASSGGQGLSGNTIYF. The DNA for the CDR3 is TGTGCCAGCAGTGGGGGACAGGGGTTGTCTGGAAACACCATATATTTT.

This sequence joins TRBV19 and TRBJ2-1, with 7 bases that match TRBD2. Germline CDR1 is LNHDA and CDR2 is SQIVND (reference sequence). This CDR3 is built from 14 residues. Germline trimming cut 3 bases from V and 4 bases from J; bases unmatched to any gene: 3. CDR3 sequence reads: CASSMTGGYNEQFF. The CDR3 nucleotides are TGTGCCAGTAGTATGACGGGGGGTTACAATGAGCAGTTCTTC.

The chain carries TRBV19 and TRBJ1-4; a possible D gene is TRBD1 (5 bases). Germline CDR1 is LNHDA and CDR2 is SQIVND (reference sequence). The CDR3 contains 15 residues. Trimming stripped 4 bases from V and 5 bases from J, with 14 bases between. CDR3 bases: TGTGCCAGTAGTAGGGGGGACGGCCCGAATGAAAAACTGTTTTTT. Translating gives CASSRGDGPNEKLFF.

CDR3 region: CASSLGGTTSREQYF. The CDR3 coding sequence is TGTGCCAGCAGCTTAGGGGGGACTACCAGTAGGGAGCAGTACTTC. V is TRBV7-6 and J is TRBJ2-7, with TRBD2 matching 7 bases. The trim removed 1 base at V and 7 bases at J, leaving 10 bases unmatched. CDR3 length: 15 amino acids. CDR1 is SGHVS, CDR2 FNYEAQ, per germline. The entire variable domain, with the rest obtained from reference TRBV7-6 and TRBJ2-7, is as follows: GAGVSQSPRYKVTKRGQDVALRCDPISGHVSLYWYRQALGQGPEFLTYFNYEAQQDKSGLPNDRFSAERPEGSISTLTIQRTEQRDSAMYRCASSLGGTTSREQYFGPGTRLTVT.

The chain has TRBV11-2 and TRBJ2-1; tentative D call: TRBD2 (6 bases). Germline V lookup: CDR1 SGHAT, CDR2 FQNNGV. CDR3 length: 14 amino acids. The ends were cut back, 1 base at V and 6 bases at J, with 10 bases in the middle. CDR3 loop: CASSLGLAPNEQFF. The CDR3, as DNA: TGTGCCAGCAGCTTAGGGCTAGCGCCCAATGAGCAGTTCTTC.

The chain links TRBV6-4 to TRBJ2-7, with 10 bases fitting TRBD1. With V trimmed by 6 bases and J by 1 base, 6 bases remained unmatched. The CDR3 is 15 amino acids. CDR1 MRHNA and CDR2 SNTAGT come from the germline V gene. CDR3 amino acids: CASRIGQGVSYEQYF. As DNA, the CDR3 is TGTGCCAGCAGAATAGGACAGGGGGTATCCTACGAGCAGTACTTC.

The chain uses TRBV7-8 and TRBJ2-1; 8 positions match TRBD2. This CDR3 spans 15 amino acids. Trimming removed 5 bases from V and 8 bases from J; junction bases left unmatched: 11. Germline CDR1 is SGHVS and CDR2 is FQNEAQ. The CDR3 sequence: CASSSGAAGVYEQFF. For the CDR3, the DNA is TGTGCCAGCAGCAGCGGGGCAGCGGGAGTCTATGAGCAGTTCTTC.

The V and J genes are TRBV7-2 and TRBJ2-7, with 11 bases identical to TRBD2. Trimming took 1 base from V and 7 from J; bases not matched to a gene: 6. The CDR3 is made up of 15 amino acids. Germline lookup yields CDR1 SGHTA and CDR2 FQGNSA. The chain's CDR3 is CASSLVSLAGGEQYF. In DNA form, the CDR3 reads TGTGCCAGCAGCTTAGTGTCCCTAGCGGGAGGAGAGCAGTACTTC.

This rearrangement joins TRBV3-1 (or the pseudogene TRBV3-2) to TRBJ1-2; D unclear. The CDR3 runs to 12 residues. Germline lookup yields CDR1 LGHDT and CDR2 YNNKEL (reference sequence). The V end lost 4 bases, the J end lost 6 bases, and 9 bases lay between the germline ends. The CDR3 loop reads CASSRALDGYTF. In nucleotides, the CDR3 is TGTGCCAGCAGCCGGGCCCTGGATGGCTACACCTTC.

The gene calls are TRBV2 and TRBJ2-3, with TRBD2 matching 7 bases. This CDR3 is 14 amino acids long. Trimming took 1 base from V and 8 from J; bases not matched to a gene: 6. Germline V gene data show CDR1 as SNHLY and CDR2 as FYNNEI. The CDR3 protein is CASSEVRPGGTQYF. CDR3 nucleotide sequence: TGTGCCAGCAGTGAAGTCCGGCCGGGAGGTACGCAGTATTTT.

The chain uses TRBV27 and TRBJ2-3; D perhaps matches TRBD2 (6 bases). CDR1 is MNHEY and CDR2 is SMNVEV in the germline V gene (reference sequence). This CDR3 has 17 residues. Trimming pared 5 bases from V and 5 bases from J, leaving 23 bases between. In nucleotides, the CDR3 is TGTGCCAGCAGTCTCGGGCGGGGTCTTACCCGGGGAGATACGCAGTATTTT. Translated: CASSLGRGLTRGDTQYF.

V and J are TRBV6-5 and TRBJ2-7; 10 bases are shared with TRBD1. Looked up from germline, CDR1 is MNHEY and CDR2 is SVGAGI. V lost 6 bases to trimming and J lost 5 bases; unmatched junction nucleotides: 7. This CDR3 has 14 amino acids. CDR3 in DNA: TGTGCCAGCAGCCGCGGGACAGGGGTGAACGAGCAGTACTTC. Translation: CASSRGTGVNEQYF.

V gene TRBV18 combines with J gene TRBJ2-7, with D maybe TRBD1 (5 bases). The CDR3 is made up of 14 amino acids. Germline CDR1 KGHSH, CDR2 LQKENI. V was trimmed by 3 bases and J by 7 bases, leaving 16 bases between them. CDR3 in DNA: TGTGCCAGCTCACCTGTGGGGCCCCTGAGGGAGCAGTACTTC. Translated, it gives CASSPVGPLREQYF.

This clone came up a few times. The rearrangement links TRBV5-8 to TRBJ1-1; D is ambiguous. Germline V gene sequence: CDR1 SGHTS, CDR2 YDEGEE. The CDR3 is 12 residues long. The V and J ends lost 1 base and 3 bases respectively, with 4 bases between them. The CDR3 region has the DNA TGTGCCAGCAGCTTGCTTCACACTGAAGCTTTCTTT. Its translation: CASSLLHTEAFF. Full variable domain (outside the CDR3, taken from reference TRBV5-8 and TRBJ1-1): EAGVTQSPTHLIKTRGQQATLRCSPISGHTSVYWYQQALGLGLQFLLWYDEGEERNRGNFPPRFSGRQFPNYSSELNVNALELEDSALYLCASSLLHTEAFFGQGTRLTVV.

CDR3 bases: TGTGCCAGCAGCCCGTCGTTATTCGACGAGCAGTACTTC. Translated, it gives CASSPSLFDEQYF. The V gene is TRBV7-9, the J gene TRBJ2-7, with D uncertain. Per the germline V gene, CDR1 is SEHNR and CDR2 is FQNEAQ (reference sequence). The CDR3 length is 13 residues. With 5 bases removed from V and 5 bases from J, the gap between germline ends came to 13 bases.

CDR3 in DNA: TGTGCCAGCTCACCACCGGGGCGCCGTGACAGTCTGAACACTGAAGCTTTCTTT. Encoded protein: CASSPPGRRDSLNTEAFF. J is TRBJ1-1 and V is TRBV18; maybe TRBD1 (5 bases). The CDR3 length is 18 residues. Germline CDR1 reads KGHSH; CDR2 reads LQKENI. V lost 0 bases and J 0 bases, leaving 17 bases between the germline ends.

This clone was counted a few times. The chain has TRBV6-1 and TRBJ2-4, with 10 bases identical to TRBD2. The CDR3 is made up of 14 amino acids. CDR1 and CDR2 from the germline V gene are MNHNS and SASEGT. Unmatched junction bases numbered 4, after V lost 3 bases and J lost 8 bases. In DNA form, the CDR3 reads TGTGCCAGCAGTGACGGAGCGGGAGGGGACATTCAGTACTTC. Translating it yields CASSDGAGGDIQYF.

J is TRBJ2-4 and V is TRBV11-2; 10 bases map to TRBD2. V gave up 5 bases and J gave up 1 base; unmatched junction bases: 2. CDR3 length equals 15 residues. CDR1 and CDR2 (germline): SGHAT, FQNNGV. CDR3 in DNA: TGTGCCAGCAGCATTAGCGGGAGGGCCAAAAACATTCAGTACTTC. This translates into CASSISGRAKNIQYF.

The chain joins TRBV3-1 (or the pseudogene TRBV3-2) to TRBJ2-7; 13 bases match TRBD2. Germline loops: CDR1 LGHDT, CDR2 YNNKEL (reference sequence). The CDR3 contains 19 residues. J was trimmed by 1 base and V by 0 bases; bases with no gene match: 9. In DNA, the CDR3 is TGTGCCAGCAGCCAAGATGCGGGACCGGGACTAGCGGGATCCTACGAGCAGTACTTC. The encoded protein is CASSQDAGPGLAGSYEQYF.

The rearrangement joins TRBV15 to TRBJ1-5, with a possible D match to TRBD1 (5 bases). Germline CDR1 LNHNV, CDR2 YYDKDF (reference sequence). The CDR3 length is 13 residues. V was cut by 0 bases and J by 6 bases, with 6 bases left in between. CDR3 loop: CATSRDQGQPQHF. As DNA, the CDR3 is TGTGCCACCAGCAGAGATCAGGGTCAGCCCCAGCATTTT.

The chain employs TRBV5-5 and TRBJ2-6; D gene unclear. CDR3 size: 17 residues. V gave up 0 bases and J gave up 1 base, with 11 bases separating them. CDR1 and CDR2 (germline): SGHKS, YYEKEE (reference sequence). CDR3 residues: CASSLAAGSSGANVLTF. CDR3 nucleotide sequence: TGTGCCAGCAGCTTGGCTGCAGGATCTTCTGGGGCCAACGTCCTGACTTTC. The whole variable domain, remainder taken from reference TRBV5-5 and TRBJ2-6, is DAGVTQSPTHLIKTRGQQVTLRCSPISGHKSVSWYQQVLGQGPQFIFQYYEKEERGRGNFPDRFSARQFPNYSSELNVNALLLGDSALYLCASSLAAGSSGANVLTFGAGSRLTVL.

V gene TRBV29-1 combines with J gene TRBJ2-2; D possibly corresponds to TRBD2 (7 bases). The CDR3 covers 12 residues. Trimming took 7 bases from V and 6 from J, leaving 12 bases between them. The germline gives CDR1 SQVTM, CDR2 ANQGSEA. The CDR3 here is CSARGAPGELFF. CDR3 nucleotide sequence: TGCAGCGCACGGGGGGCCCCCGGGGAGCTGTTTTTT.

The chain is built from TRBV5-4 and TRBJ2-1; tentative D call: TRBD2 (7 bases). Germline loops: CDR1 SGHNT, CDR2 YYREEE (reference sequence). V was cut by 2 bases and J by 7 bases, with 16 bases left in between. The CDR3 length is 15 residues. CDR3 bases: TGTGCCAGCAGCTTAGGTGGGGAGGGGGATAATGAGCAGTTCTTC. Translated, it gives CASSLGGEGDNEQFF.

CDR3 DNA sequence: TGTGCCAGCGGACAGGGCGTGAACACTGAAGCTTTCTTT. Translated: CASGQGVNTEAFF. The V call is TRBV27, the J call TRBJ1-1, with 8 nucleotides matching TRBD1. This CDR3 contains 13 residues. Losses at the gene ends were 8 bases for V and 0 bases for J; bases not matched to a gene: 2. CDR1 MNHEY and CDR2 SMNVEV come from the germline V gene (reference sequence).

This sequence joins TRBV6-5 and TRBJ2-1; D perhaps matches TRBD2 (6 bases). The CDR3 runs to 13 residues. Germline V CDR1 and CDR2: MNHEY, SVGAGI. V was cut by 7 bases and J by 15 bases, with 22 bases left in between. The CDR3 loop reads CASIGGVVGPPFF. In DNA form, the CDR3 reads TGTGCCAGCATCGGGGGAGTCGTGGGACCTCCGTTCTTC.

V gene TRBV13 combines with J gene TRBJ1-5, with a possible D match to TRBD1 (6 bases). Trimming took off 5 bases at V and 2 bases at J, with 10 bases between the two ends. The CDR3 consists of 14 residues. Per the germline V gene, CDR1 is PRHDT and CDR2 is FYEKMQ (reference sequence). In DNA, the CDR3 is TGTGCCAGCAGCACAAGACAGGGCAATCAGCCCCAGCATTTT. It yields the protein CASSTRQGNQPQHF.

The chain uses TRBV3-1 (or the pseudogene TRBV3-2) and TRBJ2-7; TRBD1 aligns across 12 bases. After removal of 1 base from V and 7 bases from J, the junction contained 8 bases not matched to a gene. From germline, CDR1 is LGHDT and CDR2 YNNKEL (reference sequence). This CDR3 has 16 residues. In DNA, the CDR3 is TGTGCCAGCAGCCAAGTTGTAGGGACAGGGGGCTATGAGCAGTACTTC. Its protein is CASSQVVGTGGYEQYF.